This T cell receptor (beta chain) is from a study of cytomegalovirus exposure and HLA in healthy donors. The study, taken as a whole, reports: The authors reported that TCR beta sequences could predict HLA-A and HLA-B alleles. These predictions were accurate for most subjects in the first cohort.

It was with 60 Vbeta and 13 Jbeta primers that the PCR ran. The protocol was immunoSEQ multiplex PCR, while the TCRdb copy is restricted to in-frame clones and leaves out a portion. The repertoire holds about 190,000 clones, with approximately 80% as singletons. Note on this clone: Its target is unknown.

Germline loops: CDR1 SGDLS, CDR2 YYNGEE. This CDR3 is built from 15 residues. The TCR was taken from a boy between 2 and 10 years old in good health and CMV-seronegative. The source material was PBMCs. This chain uses TRBV9 with TRBJ2-5, with D possibly being TRBD2 (5 bases). TRBJ2-7 matches the DNA end more closely, so the J call is doubtful. As DNA, the CDR3 is TGTGCCAGCAGCGTAGAGGAGCGGTCCTCCTACGAGCAGTACTTC. As protein: CASSVEERSSYEQYF.